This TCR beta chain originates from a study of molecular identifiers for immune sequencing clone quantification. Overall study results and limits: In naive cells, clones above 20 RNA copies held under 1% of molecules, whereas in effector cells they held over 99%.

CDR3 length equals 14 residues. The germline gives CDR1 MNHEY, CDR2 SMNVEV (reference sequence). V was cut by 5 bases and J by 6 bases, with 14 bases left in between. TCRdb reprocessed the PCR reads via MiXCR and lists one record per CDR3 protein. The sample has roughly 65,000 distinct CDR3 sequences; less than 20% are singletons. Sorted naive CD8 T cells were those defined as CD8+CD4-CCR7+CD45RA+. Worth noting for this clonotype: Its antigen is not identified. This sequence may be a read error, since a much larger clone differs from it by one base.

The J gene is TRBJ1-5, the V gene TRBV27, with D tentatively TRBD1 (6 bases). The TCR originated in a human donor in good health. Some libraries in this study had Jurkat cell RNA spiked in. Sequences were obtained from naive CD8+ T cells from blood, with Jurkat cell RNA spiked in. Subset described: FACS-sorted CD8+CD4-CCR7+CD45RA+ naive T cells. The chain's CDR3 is CASSHHGGLQPQHF. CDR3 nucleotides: TGTGCCAGCAGTCACCACGGGGGCCTTCAGCCCCAGCATTTT.